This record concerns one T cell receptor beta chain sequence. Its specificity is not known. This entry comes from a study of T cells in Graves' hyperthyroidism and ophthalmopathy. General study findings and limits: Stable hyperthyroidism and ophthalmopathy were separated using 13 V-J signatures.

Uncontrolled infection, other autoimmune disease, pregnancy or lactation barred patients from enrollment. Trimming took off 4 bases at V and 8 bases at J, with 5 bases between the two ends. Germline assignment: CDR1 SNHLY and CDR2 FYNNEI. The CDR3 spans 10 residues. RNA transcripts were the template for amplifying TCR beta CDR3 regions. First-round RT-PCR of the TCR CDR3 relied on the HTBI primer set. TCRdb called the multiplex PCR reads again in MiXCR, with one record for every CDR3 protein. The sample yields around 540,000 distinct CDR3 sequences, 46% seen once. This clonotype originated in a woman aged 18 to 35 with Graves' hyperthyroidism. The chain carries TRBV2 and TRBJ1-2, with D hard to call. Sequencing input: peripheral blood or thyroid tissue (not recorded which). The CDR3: CASSAPGYTF. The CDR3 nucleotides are TGTGCCAGCAGTGCCCCCGGCTACACCTTC. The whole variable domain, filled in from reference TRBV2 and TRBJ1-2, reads EPEVTQTPSHQVTQMGQEVILRCVPISNHLYFYWYRQILGQKVEFLVSFYNNEISEKSEIFDDQFSVERPDGSNFTLKIRSTKLEDSAMYFCASSAPGYTFGSGTRLTVV.